These T cell receptor beta chains were read from a single sample in a study of radiotherapy plus CTLA-4 blockade in lung cancer. Using immunoSEQ multiplex PCR, the repertoire was profiled, and TCRdb retains in-frame clones only, with some absent. The sample has some 90,000 clones; 86% are singletons. The material was peripheral blood, obtained from a patient treated with radiotherapy plus ipilimumab. The receptors were sampled from a human donor with non-small cell lung cancer who had a partial response to radiotherapy plus ipilimumab. The CDR3 runs from the conserved cysteine through the conserved F or W. D genes are given only for firm matches. Not all rows give a size; the values are once, few, many and, for expanded clones, a class.

v_call	j_call	d_call	clone_size	cdr3_aa	cdr3_nt
TRBV27	TRBJ2-5	NA	NA	CASRKRHFQETQYF	TGTGCCAGCAGGAAAAGACACTTCCAAGAGACCCAGTACTTC
TRBV28	TRBJ1-2	NA	NA	CASSLPGGYGYTF	TGTGCCAGCAGTTTACCCGGGGGCTATGGCTACACCTTC
TRBV27	TRBJ2-3	NA	NA	CASSSRWRGASTDTQYF	TGTGCCAGCAGTTCCCGCTGGAGAGGCGCCAGCACAGATACGCAGTATTTT
TRBV10-3	TRBJ1-6	NA	NA	CATYAGTPNSPLHF	TGTGCCACCTACGCGGGGACTCCTAATTCACCCCTCCACTTT
TRBV19	TRBJ1-1	TRBD1	NA	CASSIWGQEANTEAFF	TGTGCCAGTAGTATTTGGGGACAGGAGGCCAACACTGAAGCTTTCTTT
TRBV6-5	TRBJ1-1	NA	NA	CASSDFGATEAFF	TGTGCCAGCAGTGACTTTGGGGCAACCGAAGCTTTCTTT
TRBV5-1	TRBJ1-1	TRBD1	NA	CASSRATGGTAYEAFF	TGCGCCAGCAGCCGCGCGACAGGGGGCACTGCTTATGAAGCTTTCTTT
TRBV7-8	TRBJ1-2	NA	NA	CASSLALGETANYGYTF	TGTGCCAGCAGCTTAGCGCTCGGCGAGACAGCTAACTATGGCTACACCTTC
TRBV5-1	TRBJ2-1	TRBD1	NA	CASSLDRGVRNEQFF	TGCGCCAGCAGCTTAGACAGGGGTGTTAGGAATGAGCAGTTCTTC
TRBV5-6	TRBJ2-5	NA	NA	CASSLPRVGETQYF	TGTGCCAGCAGCTTGCCCAGGGTGGGAGAGACCCAGTACTTC
TRBV18	TRBJ1-1	TRBD1	NA	CASSPRRGGQGKVGMNTEAFF	TGTGCCAGCTCACCCAGAAGGGGGGGACAGGGAAAGGTGGGGATGAACACTGAAGCTTTCTTT
TRBV14	TRBJ1-2	NA	few	CASSQDPPNRPYGYTF	TGTGCCAGCAGCCAAGATCCCCCTAACAGGCCCTATGGCTACACCTTC
TRBV9	TRBJ2-6	TRBD2	NA	CASSASGDSSGANVLTF	TGTGCCAGCAGTGCTAGCGGAGACAGCTCTGGGGCCAACGTCCTGACTTTC
TRBV4-3	TRBJ2-2	NA	NA	CASSQVYRNTGELFF	TGCGCCAGCAGCCAAGTATACAGAAACACCGGGGAGCTGTTTTTT
TRBV7-2	TRBJ2-1	NA	NA	CASRLVLNSYNEQFF	TGTGCCAGCAGACTGGTTCTGAATTCCTACAATGAGCAGTTCTTC
TRBV15	TRBJ2-1	TRBD2	NA	CATSRGGQLGERESNEQFF	TGTGCCACCAGCAGAGGAGGCCAGTTAGGAGAGCGGGAGTCAAATGAGCAGTTCTTC
TRBV9	TRBJ1-1	NA	NA	CASSEARGRAFF	TGTGCCAGCAGCGAAGCTAGGGGAAGGGCTTTCTTT
TRBV12-5	TRBJ2-2	NA	NA	CASGPTDSNTGELFF	TGTGCTAGTGGTCCCACGGACAGTAACACCGGGGAGCTGTTTTTT